What follows are 10 T cell receptor beta chains derived from one specimen sequenced in a study of CD8 T cells in ankylosing spondylitis. TCRdb passed the 5' RACE reads through MiXCR, listing each CDR3 protein once. The sample shows around 160,000 distinct CDR3 sequences, approximately 10% of them seen only once. The sample was blood, either unsorted or a sorted T cell fraction (not recorded which). Every receptor here comes from a male donor with ankylosing spondylitis or in good health (not recorded which).

For the CDR3, the DNA is TGTGCCAGCAGCTTAGCTACTCAGGCGGGGCAGTTCTTC. Translating gives CASSLATQAGQFF. V is TRBV7-2 and J is TRBJ2-1, with D possibly TRBD2 on 5 matching bases. The CDR3 is 13 residues long. The germline CDR1 and CDR2 sequences are SGHTA and FQGNSA. V lost 0 bases, J lost 12 bases, and 12 bases lay in between.

This clonotype showed up many times. The gene calls are TRBV5-1 and TRBJ2-1; possible D gene TRBD2, 8 bases. CDR1 and CDR2 from the germline V gene are SGHRS and YFSETQ. The CDR3 covers 20 residues. V was clipped by 4 bases and J by 0 bases, with 26 bases between them. The CDR3 region is CASSRQGSTSGRSSYNEQFF. DNA for the CDR3: TGCGCCAGCAGCCGACAGGGCAGCACTAGCGGCCGAAGCTCCTACAATGAGCAGTTCTTC.

This clonotype occurred many times. The chain couples TRBV27 to TRBJ2-7; tentative D call: TRBD1 (5 bases). This CDR3 has 14 residues. The germline CDR1 and CDR2 sequences are MNHEY and SMNVEV (reference sequence). The germline V and J ends were trimmed by 0 bases and 1 base, with 7 bases remaining between them. CDR3 amino acids: CASSLSDKSYEQYF. CDR3 coding DNA: TGTGCCAGCAGTTTATCGGACAAGTCCTACGAGCAGTACTTC.

This sequence joins TRBV6-5 and TRBJ1-1, with D tentatively TRBD1 (6 bases). Trimming left V 6 bases short and J 4 bases short, with 18 bases between. This CDR3 contains 15 residues. Germline CDR1 is MNHEY and CDR2 is SVGAGI. The CDR3 loop is CASRTAGGRITEAFF. The CDR3 region has the DNA TGTGCCAGCAGAACCGCGGGGGGCCGGATCACTGAAGCTTTCTTT.

The chain joins TRBV15 to TRBJ2-7; D perhaps matches TRBD2 (6 bases). The germline CDR1 and CDR2 sequences are LNHNV and YYDKDF (reference sequence). The CDR3 is 15 amino acids. The V and J ends lost 1 base and 4 bases respectively, with 14 bases between them. In DNA form, the CDR3 reads TGTGCCACCAGCAGAGGGAGAGCGGGCCTTTACGAGCAGTACTTC. It specifies CATSRGRAGLYEQYF.

In its sample, this clonotype was seen many times. The CDR3 loop reads CASSDQRVRGGGQYF. The CDR3 DNA sequence: TGTGCCAGCAGTGACCAGCGGGTGCGAGGGGGGGGGCAGTATTTT. This chain links TRBV2 with TRBJ2-3; D might be TRBD2 (7 bases). V was trimmed by 3 bases and J by 11 bases, leaving 21 bases between them. CDR3 size: 15 residues. Germline V gene lookup returns CDR1 SNHLY and CDR2 FYNNEI.

This chain joins TRBV29-1 and TRBJ2-1; 9 bases match TRBD1. From germline, CDR1 is SQVTM and CDR2 ANQGSEA. There are 12 residues in the CDR3. Trimming cost V 5 bases and J 9 bases; bases outside gene matches: 5. CDR3 bases: TGCAGCGTTCCCACAGGGGGCGGTGAGCAGTTCTTC. Translation gives CSVPTGGGEQFF.

This clonotype was observed at least ten times. V gene TRBV20-1 combines with J gene TRBJ1-1; no definite D call. The CDR3 is 12 amino acids. V lost 5 bases and J lost 4, with 11 bases in between. The V gene's germline CDR1 is DFQATT and CDR2 SNEGSKA (reference sequence). The CDR3 DNA reads TGCAGTGCTTGGACTGACCTCACTGAAGCTTTCTTT. Its translation: CSAWTDLTEAFF.

This clonotype appeared many times. The rearrangement uses TRBV18 and TRBJ1-3, with a possible D match to TRBD1 (5 bases). CDR1 is KGHSH and CDR2 is LQKENI in the germline V gene. V lost 0 bases and J 0 bases, leaving 12 bases between the germline ends. This CDR3 contains 17 residues. For the CDR3, the DNA is TGTGCCAGCTCACCACCGGCGGACGGGACCTCTGGAAACACCATATATTTT. Translated: CASSPPADGTSGNTIYF.

This clonotype was recorded many times. This rearrangement joins TRBV7-7 to TRBJ2-5, with 9 bases fitting TRBD1. V was pared by 5 bases and J by 2 bases, with 9 bases of the junction left unmatched. The CDR3 consists of 16 residues. Germline assignment: CDR1 SSHAT and CDR2 FNYEAQ (reference sequence). As DNA, the CDR3 is TGTGCCAGCAGCCAAACAGGGGGCTATGGTCAAGAGACCCAGTACTTC. This sequence encodes CASSQTGGYGQETQYF.